The 13 T cell receptor beta chains reported below all come from one sample, sequenced in a study of cytomegalovirus exposure and HLA in healthy donors. Vbeta (60) and Jbeta (13) primers were used in the PCR. The repertoire was sequenced with immunoSEQ multiplex PCR; TCRdb's copy has only in-frame clones and lacks some. Seen here are approximately 90,000 clones, less than 80% observed once, and the top ten hold just over 1.4%. The specimen was PBMCs. These receptors all stem from a male donor in good health and CMV-seronegative.

J is TRBJ2-7 and V is TRBV5-1; 8 nucleotides agree with TRBD2. Germline V lookup: CDR1 SGHRS, CDR2 YFSETQ. Germline trimming cut 4 bases from V and 2 bases from J; bases unmatched to any gene: 2. The CDR3 is 13 residues long. The CDR3 DNA reads TGCGCCAGCAGCACTAGCGGCACCTACGAGCAGTACTTC. Amino acids: CASSTSGTYEQYF. Full variable domain (remainder filled in from reference TRBV5-1 and TRBJ2-7): KAGVTQTPRYLIKTRGQQVTLSCSPISGHRSVSWYQQTPGQGLQFLFEYFSETQRNKGNFPGRFSGRQFSNSRSEMNVSTLELGDSALYLCASSTSGTYEQYFGPGTRLTVT.

The chain employs TRBV5-5 and TRBJ1-1, with 8 bases aligning to TRBD1. The CDR3 length is 16 residues. J lost 1 base, V lost 0 bases, and 5 bases had no gene match. The germline V gene encodes CDR1 SGHKS and CDR2 YYEKEE (reference sequence). The DNA of the CDR3 is TGTGCCAGCAGCTTGGATCCCGGGACAGGGAACACTGAAGCTTTCTTT. This gives the protein CASSLDPGTGNTEAFF.

The chain uses TRBV10-3 and TRBJ2-7; TRBD1 aligns across 10 bases. Trimming at V came to 6 bases and at J to 9 bases, leaving 8 bases not matched to a gene. This CDR3 has 13 residues. Germline V gene data show CDR1 as ENHRY and CDR2 as SYGVKD. CDR3 sequence: CAIREGTGEGQYF. The CDR3 coding sequence is TGTGCCATCAGAGAAGGGACAGGGGAGGGGCAGTACTTC.

The gene calls are TRBV27 and TRBJ2-7, with TRBD1 as a possible D gene (6 bases). The CDR3 is 14 residues long. Trimming took off 3 bases at V and 5 bases at J, with 14 bases between the two ends. CDR1 and CDR2 from the germline V gene are MNHEY and SMNVEV (reference sequence). CDR3 sequence reads: CASSLARGWNEQYF. In nucleotides, the CDR3 is TGTGCCAGCAGTTTGGCCAGGGGTTGGAACGAGCAGTACTTC.

This clone was detected only a few times. The chain joins TRBV27 to TRBJ1-6, with TRBD1 as a possible D gene (6 bases). This CDR3 comprises 17 residues. From germline, CDR1 is MNHEY and CDR2 SMNVEV (reference sequence). V lost 8 bases and J lost 6, with 23 bases in between. Here the CDR3 reads CASAGRGGGRGNSPLHF. For the CDR3, the DNA is TGTGCCAGCGCGGGGAGGGGGGGCGGGAGGGGTAATTCACCCCTCCACTTT.

This chain links TRBV2 with TRBJ2-5; 7 bases are a match to TRBD2. The junction had 5 bases not matched to a gene; V was cut back by 2 bases and J by 5 bases. Germline CDR1 and CDR2: SNHLY and FYNNEI. The CDR3 extends over 14 amino acids. The CDR3 sequence: CASSERLAHETQYF. The CDR3 DNA reads TGTGCCAGCAGTGAAAGACTAGCCCACGAGACCCAGTACTTC.

In this sample, this clone turned up a few times. V and J are TRBV28 and TRBJ1-1, with 9 bases that match TRBD1. With 5 bases clipped from V and 6 bases from J, the junction kept 10 bases outside the gene matches. Germline loops: CDR1 MDHEN, CDR2 SYDVKM. This CDR3 is 15 amino acids long. The DNA of the CDR3 is TGTGCCAGCAGTGGGACAGGGTCCCGAACGGCTGAAGCTTTCTTT. This sequence encodes CASSGTGSRTAEAFF. Filled out from reference TRBV28 and TRBJ1-1, the complete variable domain reads DVKVTQSSRYLVKRTGEKVFLECVQDMDHENMFWYRQDPGLGLRLIYFSYDVKMKEKGDIPEGYSVSREKKERFSLILESASTNQTSMYLCASSGTGSRTAEAFFGQGTRLTVV.

The chain recombines TRBV5-1 with TRBJ2-7, with D possibly being TRBD1 (5 bases). CDR1 is SGHRS and CDR2 is YFSETQ in the germline V gene. Trimming removed 4 bases at V and 2 bases at J, with 13 bases between. The CDR3 sequence is 14 residues long. CDR3 protein: CASSDRQPPYEQYF. CDR3 nucleotides: TGCGCCAGCAGCGATAGACAGCCACCCTACGAGCAGTACTTC.

The chain carries TRBV10-1 and TRBJ2-2; 10 bases agree with TRBD2. Germline V gives CDR1 WNHNN, CDR2 SYGVQD (reference sequence). The CDR3 has 15 amino acids. Unmatched junction bases numbered 3, after V lost 5 bases and J lost 3 bases. CDR3 sequence: CASSPAGGHTGELFF. The DNA of the CDR3 is TGCGCCAGCAGTCCAGCGGGGGGGCACACCGGGGAGCTGTTTTTT.

The V and J genes are TRBV4-3 and TRBJ1-4; D gene uncertain. CDR1 LGHNA and CDR2 YSLEER come from the germline V gene. Trimming removed 4 bases from V and 5 bases from J, with 17 bases in between. The CDR3 loop spans 16 amino acids. The CDR3 reads CASSPRGVGRNEKLFF. The CDR3 region has the DNA TGCGCCAGCAGCCCCCGTGGGGTGGGGAGGAATGAAAAACTGTTTTTT.

J is TRBJ1-1 and V is TRBV10-3, with TRBD1 identical over 7 bases. The CDR3 contains 15 residues. The J segment lost 1 base and the V segment lost 2 bases, leaving 4 bases of the junction unmatched. Germline CDR1 reads ENHRY; CDR2 reads SYGVKD. The CDR3 loop is CAISEAAGGNTEAFF. CDR3 nucleotides: TGTGCCATCAGTGAGGCCGCAGGGGGGAACACTGAAGCTTTCTTT.

The V call is TRBV5-4, the J call TRBJ2-2; D may be TRBD2 (5 bases). The CDR3 has 14 residues. V lost 5 bases and J lost 1, with 9 bases in between. Germline-derived CDR1 and CDR2 are SGHNT and YYREEE (reference sequence). CDR3 nucleotides: TGTGCCAGCAGTTCGGACTTGAACACCGGGGAGCTGTTTTTT. This codes for CASSSDLNTGELFF.

The table lists this clone with a count of one. V usage is TRBV18 and J usage is TRBJ1-5; possibly TRBD1 for D (5 bases). Deletions cut 6 bases from V and 3 bases from J, with 15 bases between. The CDR3 runs 15 residues. Germline V gene lookup returns CDR1 KGHSH and CDR2 LQKENI. The DNA for the CDR3 is TGTGCCAGCTCTCGCCTCGACAGTTACAATCAGCCCCAGCATTTT. It codes for CASSRLDSYNQPQHF.